This T cell receptor (beta chain) was sequenced during a study of glioma-infiltrating T cells. TCR alpha and beta CDR3 regions were amplified from RNA using iRepertoire nested multiplex PCR. Tissue mRNA or PBMC total RNA, roughly 95-400 ng, went into one-step reverse transcription and amplification. One entry per CDR3 protein, called by TCRdb with MiXCR from the multiplex PCR reads. Of about 140,000 distinct CDR3 sequences listed, more than 35% are singletons. V lost 5 bases, J lost 2 bases, and 12 bases lay in between. Germline values: CDR1 SQVTM, CDR2 ANQGSEA. This CDR3 comprises 13 residues. Comment on this clonotype: Its antigen remains unidentified.

Study-wide results and limits: Gliomas, especially low-grade, showed above-expected tissue-blood divergence; non-neoplastic patients showed below.

The V gene is TRBV29-1, the J gene TRBJ1-1; weak D call: TRBD1 (6 bases). Sequenced input: glioma tissue, nonneoplastic brain tissue, or PBMCs (not recorded which). This TCR was recovered from a human donor with low-grade glioma or glioblastoma, undergoing nonglioma brain surgery, or in good health (not recorded which). The DNA for the CDR3 is TGCAGCGTTACTGGACAGCTTAACACTGAAGCTTTCTTT. This gives the protein CSVTGQLNTEAFF.